The clone carrying this TCR beta chain was observed a handful of times. The data derive from a study of patients and donors after allogeneic stem cell transplantation. TCRdb used MiXCR to reprocess the RT-PCR reads, holding one entry per CDR3 protein. The sample lists about 400,000 distinct CDR3 sequences; 16% were seen once. J gave up 4 bases and V 2 bases, and 8 bases lay outside the gene matches. CDR3 length: 16 residues. This clonotype originated in a human donor who was either an allogeneic HSCT recipient or a stem cell or donor lymphocyte infusion donor (not recorded which). It is not recorded whose cells these are; they may come from a transplant donor. The sample taken for sequencing was blood, either unsorted or a sorted T cell fraction (not recorded which). This chain connects TRBV12-3 or TRBV12-4 to TRBJ1-5; 7 bases are a match to TRBD1. CDR3 coding DNA: TGTGCCAGCAGTTTATCCCGGGACAGCTTAAATCAGCCCCAGCATTTT. This codes for CASSLSRDSLNQPQHF.